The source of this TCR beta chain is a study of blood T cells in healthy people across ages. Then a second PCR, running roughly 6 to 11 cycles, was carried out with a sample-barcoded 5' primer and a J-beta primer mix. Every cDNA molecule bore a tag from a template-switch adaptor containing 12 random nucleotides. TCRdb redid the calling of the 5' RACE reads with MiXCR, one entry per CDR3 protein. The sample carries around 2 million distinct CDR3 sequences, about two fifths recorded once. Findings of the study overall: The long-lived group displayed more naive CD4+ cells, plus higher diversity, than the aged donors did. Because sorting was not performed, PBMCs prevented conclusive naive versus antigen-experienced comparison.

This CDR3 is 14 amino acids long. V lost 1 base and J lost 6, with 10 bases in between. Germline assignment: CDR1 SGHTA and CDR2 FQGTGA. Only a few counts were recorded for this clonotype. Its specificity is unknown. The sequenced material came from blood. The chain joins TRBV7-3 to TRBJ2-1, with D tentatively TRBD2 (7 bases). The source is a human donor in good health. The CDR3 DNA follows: TGTGCCAGCAGCTTAAACGGGGGGCCCAATGAGCAGTTCTTC. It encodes CASSLNGGPNEQFF.